These 14 T cell receptor beta chains were all obtained from the same sample, sequenced in a study of T-cell memory formation after mild COVID-19. Using its own MiXCR run on the 5' RACE reads, TCRdb lists one record per CDR3 protein. The table has roughly 600,000 distinct CDR3 sequences, more than 15% seen once. Input material: PBMCs or a T cell subset sorted from them (not recorded which). The source of these receptors is an adult woman who had mild COVID-19 (a few samples of this study predate the infection). Cell type and time point are not known.

Worth noting for this clonotype: A much larger clone sits a single nucleotide away, making a read error possible. The genes are TRBV4-2 and TRBJ2-1; 8 nucleotides line up with TRBD2. Germline CDR1 LGHNA, CDR2 YNFKEQ. CDR3 length: 15 residues. J lost 5 bases, V lost 1 base, and 4 bases had no gene match. The CDR3, as DNA: TGTGCCAGCAGCCAAGGACGAGCGGGAGACAATGAGCAGTTCTTC. This codes for CASSQGRAGDNEQFF.

J is TRBJ1-1 and V is TRBV9; 8 positions agree with TRBD1. The CDR3 is made up of 15 amino acids. Germline assignment: CDR1 SGDLS and CDR2 YYNGEE. The V segment lost 0 bases and the J segment 6 bases; nucleotides outside the gene matches: 7. The CDR3 sequence is CASSVVGTGKAEAFF. The CDR3 DNA reads as TGTGCCAGCAGCGTAGTGGGGACAGGTAAAGCTGAAGCTTTCTTT.

This chain uses TRBV6-5 with TRBJ2-7; D is possibly TRBD2 (7 bases). Germline lookup yields CDR1 MNHEY and CDR2 SVGAGI. Trimming shortened V by 2 bases and J by 3 bases, and 17 bases separated the two germline ends. The CDR3 has 16 residues. The CDR3 spells CASSYGGGQAYYEQYF. The CDR3 coding sequence is TGTGCCAGCAGTTACGGGGGGGGGCAGGCCTACTACGAGCAGTACTTC.

The rearrangement joins TRBV5-1 to TRBJ2-7; the D gene is possibly TRBD1 (6 bases). CDR1 SGHRS and CDR2 YFSETQ come from the germline V gene. V was shortened by 3 bases and J by 2 bases, with 12 bases between the two germline ends. The CDR3 is made up of 14 amino acids. The CDR3 spells CASSWTRDTYEQYF. CDR3 sequence (DNA): TGCGCCAGCAGCTGGACTCGGGACACCTACGAGCAGTACTTC.

This sequence joins TRBV24-1 and TRBJ2-7; 10 bases align to TRBD1. CDR3 length: 14 residues. Germline-derived CDR1 and CDR2 are KGHDR and SFDVKD. V lost 3 bases, J lost 5 bases, and 3 bases stayed unmatched. The CDR3 here is CATSDPGQGDEQYF. The CDR3 bases are TGTGCCACCAGTGATCCCGGACAGGGGGACGAGCAGTACTTC.

This clonotype has a handful of counts. V and J are TRBV2 and TRBJ2-1; TRBD2 matches at 12 bases. This CDR3 comprises 14 residues. The ends lost 7 bases at V and 9 bases at J; junction bases unmatched: 7. CDR1 SNHLY and CDR2 FYNNEI come from the germline V gene. The CDR3 sequence: CASIRLAGDSEQFF. The CDR3 DNA is TGTGCCAGCATCCGACTAGCGGGAGACAGTGAGCAGTTCTTC.

The CDR3 nucleotides are TGTGCCAGCAGCTTGGGACCGCCGACAGGGATGGAGACCCAGTACTTC. Its translation is CASSLGPPTGMETQYF. This sequence joins TRBV5-5 and TRBJ2-5; 7 nucleotides match TRBD1. The trim removed 0 bases at V and 5 bases at J, leaving 10 bases unmatched. The CDR3 is made up of 16 amino acids. Germline values: CDR1 SGHKS, CDR2 YYEKEE (reference sequence).

This clonotype has a single count. The chain links TRBV29-1 to TRBJ2-7; 9 bases fit TRBD2. CDR1 and CDR2 (germline): SQVTM, ANQGSEA. J was trimmed by 5 bases and V by 3 bases; bases with no gene match: 11. CDR3 length: 15 residues. The CDR3 region is CSVDSGRSWGDEQYF. For the CDR3, the DNA is TGCAGCGTTGACAGCGGGAGGTCCTGGGGGGACGAGCAGTACTTC.

The chain couples TRBV25-1 to TRBJ2-2; 8 nucleotides line up with TRBD1. Looked up from germline, CDR1 is MGHDK and CDR2 is SYGVNS. Trimming cost V 1 base and J 2 bases; bases outside gene matches: 9. This CDR3 has 18 amino acids. In DNA form, the CDR3 reads TGTGCCAGCAGTGAATGGGGATCAGGACAGGGCAACACCGGGGAGCTGTTTTTT. Amino acid sequence: CASSEWGSGQGNTGELFF.

Worth noting for this clonotype: A much larger clone lies one base from this, so it may be a read error. V is TRBV18 and J is TRBJ2-1; possibly TRBD1 for D (6 bases). In germline, CDR1 is KGHSH, CDR2 LQKENI. The CDR3 runs to 14 residues. CDR3 region: CASSPSSWDNEQVF. CDR3 DNA: TGTGCCAGCTCACCGTCTAGCTGGGACAATGAGCAGGTCTTC.

Ten or more counts support this clonotype. The V call is TRBV3-1, the J call TRBJ2-3; D not resolved. This CDR3 has 17 residues. Trimming took 0 bases from V and 2 from J, leaving 15 bases between them. CDR1 is LGHDT and CDR2 is YNNKEL in the germline V gene (reference sequence). CDR3 bases: TGTGCCAGCAGCCAAGATAGGGCTAAGCATCTCACAGATACGCAGTATTTT. This translates into CASSQDRAKHLTDTQYF.

This clonotype was seen a handful of times. The chain joins TRBV15 to TRBJ1-2; D might be TRBD1 (6 bases). V lost 10 bases, J lost 8 bases, and 26 bases lay in between. This CDR3 region has 15 residues. Germline-derived CDR1 and CDR2 are LNHNV and YYDKDF (reference sequence). The CDR3 is CAIRPHRDSWSGYTF. The CDR3 nucleotides are TGTGCCATTAGACCTCACAGGGACTCTTGGAGCGGCTACACCTTC.

The chain links TRBV6-5 to TRBJ1-1, with a tentative D call TRBD1 (6 bases). The germline V gene has CDR1 MNHEY and CDR2 SVGAGI. CDR3 length: 14 residues. Between the trimmed V and J ends, which lost 6 bases and 4 bases, there was a span of 15 bases. DNA of the CDR3: TGTGCCAGCAGGGCGGCGGGGGGCTCCACTGAAGCTTTCTTT. Its translation: CASRAAGGSTEAFF.

This clonotype was recorded a few times. CDR3 loop: CSARGTSGRGEQFF. DNA of the CDR3: TGCAGTGCTAGAGGGACTAGCGGGAGAGGGGAGCAGTTCTTC. The V gene is TRBV20-1, the J gene TRBJ2-1; 13 positions match TRBD2. V dropped 1 base and J dropped 10; count of bases not matched to a gene: 4. Germline loops: CDR1 DFQATT, CDR2 SNEGSKA (reference sequence). CDR3 length equals 14 residues.